This TCR beta chain was sequenced in a study of cytomegalovirus exposure and HLA in healthy donors. Study findings and constraints: It was about 180 TCR beta chains that were listed as cytomegalovirus-associated.

V lost 7 bases and J lost 4; bases outside the gene matches: 11. CDR3 length: 16 amino acids. CDR1 and CDR2 from the germline V gene are MNHNY and SVGAGI (reference sequence). This clone was recorded only once. Its antigen remains unidentified. The PCR had 60 Vbeta and 13 Jbeta primers. Sequencing was performed with immunoSEQ multiplex PCR; in TCRdb, only in-frame clones are kept and a portion is missing. The table records around 200,000 clones, approximately 85% of them present only once. The sample taken for sequencing was PBMCs. The clonotype was recovered from a woman aged 45 to 65 in good health and CMV-seronegative. The genes are TRBV6-6 and TRBJ1-1, with 11 bases that match TRBD1. The CDR3 nucleotides are TGTGCCAGCAACTCAGGACAGGGGGCACTTACCACTGAAGCTTTCTTT. It specifies CASNSGQGALTTEAFF.